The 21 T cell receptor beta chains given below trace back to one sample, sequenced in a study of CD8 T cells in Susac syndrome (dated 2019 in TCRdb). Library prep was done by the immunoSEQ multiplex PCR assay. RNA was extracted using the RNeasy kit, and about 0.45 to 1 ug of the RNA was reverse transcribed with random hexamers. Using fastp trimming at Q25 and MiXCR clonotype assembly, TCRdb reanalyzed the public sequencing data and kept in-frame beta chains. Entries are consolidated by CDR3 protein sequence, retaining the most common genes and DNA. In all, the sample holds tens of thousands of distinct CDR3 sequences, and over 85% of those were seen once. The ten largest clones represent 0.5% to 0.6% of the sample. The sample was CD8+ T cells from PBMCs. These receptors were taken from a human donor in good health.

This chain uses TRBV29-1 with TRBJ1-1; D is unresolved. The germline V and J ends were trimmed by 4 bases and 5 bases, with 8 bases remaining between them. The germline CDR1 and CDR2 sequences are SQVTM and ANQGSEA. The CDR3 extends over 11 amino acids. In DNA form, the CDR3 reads TGCAGCGTTGCCGGGTCGACTGAAGCTTTCTTT. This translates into CSVAGSTEAFF.

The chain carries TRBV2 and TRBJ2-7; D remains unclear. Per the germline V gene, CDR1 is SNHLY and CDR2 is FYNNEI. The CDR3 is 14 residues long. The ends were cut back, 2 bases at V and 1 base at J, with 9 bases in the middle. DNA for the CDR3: TGTGCCAGCAGTGAAAACCTGTCATCCTACGAGCAGTACTTC. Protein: CASSENLSSYEQYF.

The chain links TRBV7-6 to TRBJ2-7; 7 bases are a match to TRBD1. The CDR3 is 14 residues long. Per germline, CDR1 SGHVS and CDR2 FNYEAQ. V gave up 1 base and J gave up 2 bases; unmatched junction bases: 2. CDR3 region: CASSLDQGAYEQYF. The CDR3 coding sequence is TGTGCCAGCAGCTTAGACCAGGGGGCCTACGAGCAGTACTTC.

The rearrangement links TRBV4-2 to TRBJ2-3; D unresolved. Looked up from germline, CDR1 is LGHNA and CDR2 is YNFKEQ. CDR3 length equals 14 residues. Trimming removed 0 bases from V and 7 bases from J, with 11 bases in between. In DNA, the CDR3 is TGTGCCAGCAGCCAAGAGAGAGGTTCGTATACGCAGTATTTT. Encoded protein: CASSQERGSYTQYF.

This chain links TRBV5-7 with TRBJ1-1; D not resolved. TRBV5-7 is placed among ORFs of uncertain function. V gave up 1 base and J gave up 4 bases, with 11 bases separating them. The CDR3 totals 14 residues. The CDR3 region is CASSLNPWGTEAFF. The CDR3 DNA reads TGTGCCAGCAGCTTGAATCCCTGGGGCACTGAAGCTTTCTTT.

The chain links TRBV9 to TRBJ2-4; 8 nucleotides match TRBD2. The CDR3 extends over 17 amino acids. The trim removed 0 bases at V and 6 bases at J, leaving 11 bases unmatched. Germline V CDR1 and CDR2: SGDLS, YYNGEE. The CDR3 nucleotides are TGTGCCAGCAGCGTAGGTTTTGGCGGGAGGATGGGAAACATTCAGTACTTC. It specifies CASSVGFGGRMGNIQYF. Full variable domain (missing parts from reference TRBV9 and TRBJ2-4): DSGVTQTPKHLITATGQRVTLRCSPRSGDLSVYWYQQSLDQGLQFLIQYYNGEERAKGNILERFSAQQFPDLHSELNLSSLELGDSALYFCASSVGFGGRMGNIQYFGAGTRLSVL.

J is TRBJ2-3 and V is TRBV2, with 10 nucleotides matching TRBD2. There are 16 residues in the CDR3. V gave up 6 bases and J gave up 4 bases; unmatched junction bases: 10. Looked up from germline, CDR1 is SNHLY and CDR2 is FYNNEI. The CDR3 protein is CASRNRLAGVSDTQYF. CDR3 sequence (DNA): TGTGCCAGCAGGAATCGGCTAGCGGGAGTTTCAGATACGCAGTATTTT. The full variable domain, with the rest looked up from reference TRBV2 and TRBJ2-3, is EPEVTQTPSHQVTQMGQEVILRCVPISNHLYFYWYRQILGQKVEFLVSFYNNEISEKSEIFDDQFSVERPDGSNFTLKIRSTKLEDSAMYFCASRNRLAGVSDTQYFGPGTRLTVL.

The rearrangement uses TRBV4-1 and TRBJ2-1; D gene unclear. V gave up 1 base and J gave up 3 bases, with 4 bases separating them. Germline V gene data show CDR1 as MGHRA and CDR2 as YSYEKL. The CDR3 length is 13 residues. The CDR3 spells CASSQGVYNEQFF. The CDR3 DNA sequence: TGCGCCAGCAGCCAAGGAGTCTACAATGAGCAGTTCTTC.

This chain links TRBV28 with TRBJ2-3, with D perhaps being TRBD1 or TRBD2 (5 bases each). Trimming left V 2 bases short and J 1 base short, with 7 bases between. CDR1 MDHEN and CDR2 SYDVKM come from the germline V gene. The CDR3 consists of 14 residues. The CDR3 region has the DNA TGTGCCAGCAGTTTACGGGGCCGCACAGATACGCAGTATTTT. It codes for CASSLRGRTDTQYF.

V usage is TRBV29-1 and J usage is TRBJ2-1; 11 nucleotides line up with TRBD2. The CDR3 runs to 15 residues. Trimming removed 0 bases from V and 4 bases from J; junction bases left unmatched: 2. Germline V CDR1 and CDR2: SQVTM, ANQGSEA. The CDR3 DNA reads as TGCAGCGTTGAAGACGGGACTAGCGGTTACAATGAGCAGTTCTTC. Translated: CSVEDGTSGYNEQFF.

The chain's CDR3 is CASSQAGHSYEQYF. The CDR3 coding sequence is TGTGCCAGCAGCCAAGCAGGTCATTCCTACGAGCAGTACTTC. The genes are TRBV14 and TRBJ2-7, with no clear D. Germline CDR1 is SGHDN and CDR2 is FVKESK. CDR3 length equals 14 residues. Trimming cost V 1 base and J 1 base, with 8 bases left between them.

DNA of the CDR3: TGTGCCACCCAGGAGTCCGACGGGGAGCTGTTTTTT. This codes for CATQESDGELFF. The chain recombines TRBV19 with TRBJ2-2, with D unresolved. V lost 10 bases and J lost 7, with 13 bases in between. Germline-derived CDR1 and CDR2 are LNHDA and SQIVND (reference sequence). The CDR3 runs 12 residues.

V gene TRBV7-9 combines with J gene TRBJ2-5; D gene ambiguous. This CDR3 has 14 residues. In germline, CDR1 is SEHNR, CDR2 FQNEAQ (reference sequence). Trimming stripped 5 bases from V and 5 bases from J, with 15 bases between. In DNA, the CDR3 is TGTGCCAGCAGCGAGCCCGCCGGCGTGGAGACCCAGTACTTC. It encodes CASSEPAGVETQYF.

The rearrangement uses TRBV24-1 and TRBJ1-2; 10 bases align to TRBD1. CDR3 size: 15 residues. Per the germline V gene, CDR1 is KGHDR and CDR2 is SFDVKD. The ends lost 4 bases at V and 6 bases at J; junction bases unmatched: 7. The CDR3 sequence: CATSDGTGVGDGYTF. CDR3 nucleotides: TGTGCCACCAGTGACGGGACAGGGGTAGGCGATGGCTACACCTTC.

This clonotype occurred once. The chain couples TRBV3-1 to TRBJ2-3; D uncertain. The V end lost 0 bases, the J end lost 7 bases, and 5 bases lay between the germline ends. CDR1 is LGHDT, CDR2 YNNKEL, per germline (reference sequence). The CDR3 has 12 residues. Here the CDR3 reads CASSQEGNTQYF. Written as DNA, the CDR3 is TGTGCCAGCAGCCAAGAAGGAAATACGCAGTATTTT.

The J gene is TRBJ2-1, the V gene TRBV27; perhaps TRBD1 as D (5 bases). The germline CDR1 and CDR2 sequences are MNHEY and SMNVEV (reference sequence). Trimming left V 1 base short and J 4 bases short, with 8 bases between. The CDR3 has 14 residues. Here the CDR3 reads CASSLWGGYNEQFF. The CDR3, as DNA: TGTGCCAGCAGTTTATGGGGCGGATACAATGAGCAGTTCTTC.

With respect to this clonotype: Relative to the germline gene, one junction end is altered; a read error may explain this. CDR3 sequence: CATSVLGPRGFQETQYF. The CDR3 nucleotides are TGTGCCACCAGCGTACTTGGTCCGAGAGGGTTCCAAGAGACCCAGTACTTC. The chain employs TRBV5-6 and TRBJ2-5; D may be TRBD2 (5 bases). The V gene's germline CDR1 is SGHDT and CDR2 YYEEEE. The CDR3 covers 17 residues.

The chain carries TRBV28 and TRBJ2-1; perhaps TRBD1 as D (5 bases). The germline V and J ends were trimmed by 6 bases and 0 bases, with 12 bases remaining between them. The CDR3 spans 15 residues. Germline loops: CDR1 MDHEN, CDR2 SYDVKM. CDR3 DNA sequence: TGTGCCAGCAGCCACGACAGAAGCTCCTACAATGAGCAGTTCTTC. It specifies CASSHDRSSYNEQFF.

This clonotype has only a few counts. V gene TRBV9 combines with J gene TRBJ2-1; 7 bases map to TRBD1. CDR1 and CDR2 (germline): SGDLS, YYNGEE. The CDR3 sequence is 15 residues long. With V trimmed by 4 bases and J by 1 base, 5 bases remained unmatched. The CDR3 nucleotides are TGTGCCAGCAGCCCGCCGGGACAGTCCTACAATGAGCAGTTCTTC. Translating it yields CASSPPGQSYNEQFF. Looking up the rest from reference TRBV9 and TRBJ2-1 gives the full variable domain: DSGVTQTPKHLITATGQRVTLRCSPRSGDLSVYWYQQSLDQGLQFLIQYYNGEERAKGNILERFSAQQFPDLHSELNLSSLELGDSALYFCASSPPGQSYNEQFFGPGTRLTVL.

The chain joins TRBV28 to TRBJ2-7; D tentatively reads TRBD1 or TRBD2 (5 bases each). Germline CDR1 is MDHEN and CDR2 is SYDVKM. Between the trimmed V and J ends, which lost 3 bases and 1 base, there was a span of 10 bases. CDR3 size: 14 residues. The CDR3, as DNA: TGTGCCAGCAGTTTGGGGACGTATTCCTACGAGCAGTACTTC. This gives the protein CASSLGTYSYEQYF. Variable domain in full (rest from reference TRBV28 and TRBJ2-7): DVKVTQSSRYLVKRTGEKVFLECVQDMDHENMFWYRQDPGLGLRLIYFSYDVKMKEKGDIPEGYSVSREKKERFSLILESASTNQTSMYLCASSLGTYSYEQYFGPGTRLTVT.

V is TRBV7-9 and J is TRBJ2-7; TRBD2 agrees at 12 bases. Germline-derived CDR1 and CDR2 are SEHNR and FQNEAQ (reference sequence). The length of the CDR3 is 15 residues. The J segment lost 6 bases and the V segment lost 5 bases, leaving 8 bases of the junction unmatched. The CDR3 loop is CASSLLAGGGGEQYF. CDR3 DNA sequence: TGTGCCAGCAGCCTACTAGCGGGAGGTGGGGGCGAGCAGTACTTC.